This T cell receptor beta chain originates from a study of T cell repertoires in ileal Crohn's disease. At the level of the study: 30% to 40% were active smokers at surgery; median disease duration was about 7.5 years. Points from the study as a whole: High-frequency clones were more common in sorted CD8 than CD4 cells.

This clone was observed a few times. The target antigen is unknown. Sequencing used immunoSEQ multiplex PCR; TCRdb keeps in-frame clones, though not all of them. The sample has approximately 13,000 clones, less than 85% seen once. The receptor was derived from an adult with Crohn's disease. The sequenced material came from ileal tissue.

In nucleotides, the CDR3 is TGCGCCAGCAGCCCTCCGGGAGAAAACATTCAGTACTTC. It codes for CASSPPGENIQYF. The chain uses TRBV4-1 and TRBJ2-4; possible D gene TRBD2, 6 bases. With 4 bases removed from V and 5 bases from J, the gap between germline ends came to 9 bases. The germline CDR1 and CDR2 sequences are MGHRA and YSYEKL. This CDR3 contains 13 residues.